The rows below give T cell receptor beta chains drawn from one sample of a study of vaccination effects on CD4 cells after COVID-19. Which antigens these TCRs recognize remains unknown. The data were produced by immunoSEQ multiplex PCR, yet TCRdb's version contains in-frame clones alone and is incomplete. The data show tens of thousands of clones, about 76% seen once. The sample here was CD4+ T cells from PBMCs cultured without peptide, taken after COVID-19 vaccination. The receptors come from a human donor who had a prior SARS-CoV-2 infection. CDR3s include the opening cysteine and the closing phenylalanine or tryptophan. The D gene is left open where the match is weak. Expanded clones get a size class; other rows say once, few or many, or leave the size out.

J,D,length,V,size,DNA,CDR3
TRBJ2-4,TRBD1,15,TRBV2,.,TGTGCCAGCAGTGGAAAGGGGGCCGACAAAAACATTCAGTACTTC,CASSGKGADKNIQYF
TRBJ2-7,TRBD2,19,TRBV19,.,TGTGCCAGTAGTCTTAAACCCGCGGGAGTGACTAGCGGTTTAAACGAGCAGTACTTC,CASSLKPAGVTSGLNEQYF
TRBJ2-6,.,20,TRBV5-5,.,TGTGCCAGCAGCTTGGCCGAGGCAGGGGATCGTATCTCTGGGGCCAACGTCCTGACTTTC,CASSLAEAGDRISGANVLTF
TRBJ1-2,TRBD1,16,TRBV5-1,.,TGCGCCAGCAGCTTGGGGGGGACAGCCAACCTCTATGGCTACACCTTC,CASSLGGTANLYGYTF
TRBJ2-1,.,13,TRBV30,.,TGTGCCTCCGGGGAACCCTCCTACAATGAGCAGTTCTTC,CASGEPSYNEQFF
TRBJ2-1,TRBD2,17,TRBV10-3,.,TGTGCCATCAGCGCCCCGGGGACTAGCGGGCAGTACAATGAGCAGTTCTTC,CAISAPGTSGQYNEQFF
TRBJ2-7,.,15,TRBV6-5,few,TGTGCCAGCAGTTACTCGTCCGCGTTTTCCTACGAGCAGTACTTC,CASSYSSAFSYEQYF
TRBJ1-3,.,16,TRBV7-8,.,TGTGCCAGCAGCTTAATTTCAACGCGCTCTGGAAACACCATATATTTT,CASSLISTRSGNTIYF
TRBJ2-3,.,14,TRBV9,once,TGTGCCAGCAGCGTAGCTTCTCGAGCAGATACGCAGTATTTT,CASSVASRADTQYF
TRBJ2-3,.,14,TRBV13,.,TGTGCCAGCAGCTTAGGGATCTACACAGATACGCAGTATTTT,CASSLGIYTDTQYF
TRBJ1-2,TRBD1,12,TRBV6-5,.,TGTGCCACAAACCAGGGGGCCGAGGGCTACACCTTC,CATNQGAEGYTF
TRBJ2-4,TRBD1,15,TRBV10-3,.,TGTGCCATCAGTGAGTCTTATAGGGGGCTGGACATTCAGTACTTC,CAISESYRGLDIQYF
TRBJ1-2,TRBD1,15,TRBV5-4,.,TGTGCCAGCAGCCCTGGGACAGGGAGTAGCTATGGCTACACCTTC,CASSPGTGSSYGYTF
TRBJ1-2,.,14,TRBV18,.,TGTGCCAGCTCACCACTCTCGGGGAACTATGGCTACACCTTC,CASSPLSGNYGYTF
TRBJ2-7,.,13,TRBV18,.,TGTGCCAGCTCCGGGGGCGCTTCCTACGAGCAGTACTTC,CASSGGASYEQYF
TRBJ2-3,.,14,TRBV6-5,.,TGTGCCAGCGCGAAGAAACGGGACACAGATACGCAGTATTTT,CASAKKRDTDTQYF
TRBJ2-7,.,13,TRBV18,.,TGTGCCAGCTCACCTCCCTTTACCTACGAGCAGTACTTC,CASSPPFTYEQYF
TRBJ2-7,TRBD2,16,TRBV28,.,TGTGCCAGCAGTCAAATACGGACTAGCGGGGCCTACGAGCAGTACTTC,CASSQIRTSGAYEQYF
TRBJ2-7,.,13,TRBV7-9,.,TGTGCCAGCAGCGACCGGGACATTAACGAGCAGTACTTC,CASSDRDINEQYF
TRBJ2-2,.,12,TRBV20-1,.,TGCAGTGCTAGTAAGGGGATCGGGGAGCTGTTTTTT,CSASKGIGELFF
TRBJ2-1,TRBD1,13,TRBV25-1,few,TGTGCCAGCAGTGAATTAACAGGGGGCGAGCAGTTCTTC,CASSELTGGEQFF
TRBJ2-3,TRBD2,15,TRBV30,.,TGTGCCTGGAGTCGGGGGACTAGCTTCACAGATACGCAGTATTTT,CAWSRGTSFTDTQYF
TRBJ1-1,.,14,TRBV21-1,.,TGTGCCAGCAGCATCGAGTATTTGAACACTGAAGCTTTCTTT,CASSIEYLNTEAFF
TRBJ2-3,.,15,TRBV11-2,.,TGTGCCAGCAGCCCCTGGGGCGGGGCCACAGATACGCAGTATTTT,CASSPWGGATDTQYF
TRBJ1-2,.,11,TRBV20-1,.,TGCAGTGCCCTTAGCCGTGGTGGCTACACCTTC,CSALSRGGYTF
TRBJ2-5,TRBD1,15,TRBV4-3,.,TGCGCCAGCAGCCAAGAACCGACAGGGGACGGGACCCAGTACTTC,CASSQEPTGDGTQYF
TRBJ1-2,TRBD1,14,TRBV2,few,TGTGCCAGCATCGGCAGGCAGGGGGACTATGGCTACACCTTC,CASIGRQGDYGYTF
TRBJ1-1,.,19,TRBV18,once,TGTGCCAGCTCGCCCGAACAACCAAAAGGGGGGTGGGGAAACACTGAAGCTTTCTTT,CASSPEQPKGGWGNTEAFF
TRBJ2-1,.,14,TRBV14,.,TGTGCCAGCAGCCCATACGGGTCTCCAGATGAGCAGTTCTTC,CASSPYGSPDEQFF